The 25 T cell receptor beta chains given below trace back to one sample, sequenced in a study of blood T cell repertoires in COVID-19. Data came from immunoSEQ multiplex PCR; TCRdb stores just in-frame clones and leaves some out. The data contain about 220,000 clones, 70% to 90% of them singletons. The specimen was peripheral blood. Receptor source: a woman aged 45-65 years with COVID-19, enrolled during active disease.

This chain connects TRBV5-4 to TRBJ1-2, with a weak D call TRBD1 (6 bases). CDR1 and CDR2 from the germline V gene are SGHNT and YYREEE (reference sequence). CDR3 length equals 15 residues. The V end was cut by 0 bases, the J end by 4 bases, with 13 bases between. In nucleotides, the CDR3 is TGTGCCAGCAGCTTGGGTGGGGGCAGAGGCTATGGCTACACCTTC. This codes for CASSLGGGRGYGYTF. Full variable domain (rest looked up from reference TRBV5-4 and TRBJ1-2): ETGVTQSPTHLIKTRGQQVTLRCSSQSGHNTVSWYQQALGQGPQFIFQYYREEENGRGNFPPRFSGLQFPNYSSELNVNALELDDSALYLCASSLGGGRGYGYTFGSGTRLTVV.

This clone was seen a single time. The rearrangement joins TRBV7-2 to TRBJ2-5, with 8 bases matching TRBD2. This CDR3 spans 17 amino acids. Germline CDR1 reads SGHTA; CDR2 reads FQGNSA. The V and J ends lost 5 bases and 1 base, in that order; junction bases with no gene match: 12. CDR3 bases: TGTGCCAGCAGCCCGAGAGGGCTAGCGGGCTTCCAAGAGACCCAGTACTTC. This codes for CASSPRGLAGFQETQYF.

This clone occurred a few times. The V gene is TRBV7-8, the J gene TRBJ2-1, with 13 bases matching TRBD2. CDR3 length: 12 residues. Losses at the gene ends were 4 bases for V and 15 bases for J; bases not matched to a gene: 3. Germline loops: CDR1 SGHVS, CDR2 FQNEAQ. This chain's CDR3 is CASSWGLAGLFF. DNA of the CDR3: TGTGCCAGCAGCTGGGGACTAGCGGGGTTGTTCTTC.

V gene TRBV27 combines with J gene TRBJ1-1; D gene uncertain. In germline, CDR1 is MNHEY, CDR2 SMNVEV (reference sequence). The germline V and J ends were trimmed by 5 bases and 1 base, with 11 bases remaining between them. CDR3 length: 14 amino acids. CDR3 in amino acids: CASSPTGSNTEAFF. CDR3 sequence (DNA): TGTGCCAGCAGTCCGACGGGGTCGAACACTGAAGCTTTCTTT.

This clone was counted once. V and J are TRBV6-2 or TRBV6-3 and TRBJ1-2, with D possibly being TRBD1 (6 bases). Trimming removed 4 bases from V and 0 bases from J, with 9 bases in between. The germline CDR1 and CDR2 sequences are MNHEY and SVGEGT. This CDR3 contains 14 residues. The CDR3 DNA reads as TGTGCCAGCAGTTCCAGGGGATCTAACTATGGCTACACCTTC. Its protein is CASSSRGSNYGYTF.

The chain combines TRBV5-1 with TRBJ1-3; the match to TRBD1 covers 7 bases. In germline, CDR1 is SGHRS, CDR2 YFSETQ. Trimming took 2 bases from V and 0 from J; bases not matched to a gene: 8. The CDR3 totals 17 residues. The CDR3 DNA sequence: TGCGCCAGCAGCTTAAGGGACAGATCCCACTCTGGAAACACCATATATTTT. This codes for CASSLRDRSHSGNTIYF.

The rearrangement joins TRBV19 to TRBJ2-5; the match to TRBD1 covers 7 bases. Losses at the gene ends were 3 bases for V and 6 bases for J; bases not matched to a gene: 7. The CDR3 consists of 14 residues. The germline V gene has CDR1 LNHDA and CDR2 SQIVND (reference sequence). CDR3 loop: CASSIVGRGKTQYF. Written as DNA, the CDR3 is TGTGCCAGTAGTATTGTGGGCAGGGGGAAGACCCAGTACTTC.

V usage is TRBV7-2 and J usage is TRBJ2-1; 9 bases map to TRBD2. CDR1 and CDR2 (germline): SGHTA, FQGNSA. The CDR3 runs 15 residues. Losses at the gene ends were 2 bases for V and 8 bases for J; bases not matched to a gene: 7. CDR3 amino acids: CASSLTSGYLDEQFF. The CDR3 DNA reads TGTGCCAGCAGCTTAACTAGCGGGTATTTAGATGAGCAGTTCTTC.

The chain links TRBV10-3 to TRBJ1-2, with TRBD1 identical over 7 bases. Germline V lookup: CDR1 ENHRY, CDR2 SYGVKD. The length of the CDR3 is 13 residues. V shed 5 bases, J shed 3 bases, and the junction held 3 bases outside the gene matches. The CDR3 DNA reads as TGTGCCATCAGTCGGACAGGAGACTATGGCTACACCTTC. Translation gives CAISRTGDYGYTF.

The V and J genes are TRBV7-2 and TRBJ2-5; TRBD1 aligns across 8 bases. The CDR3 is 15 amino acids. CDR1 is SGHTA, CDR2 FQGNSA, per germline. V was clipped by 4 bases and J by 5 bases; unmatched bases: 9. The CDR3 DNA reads TGTGCCAGCAGCTCGCGGACAGGGTGGCACGAGACCCAGTACTTC. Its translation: CASSSRTGWHETQYF.

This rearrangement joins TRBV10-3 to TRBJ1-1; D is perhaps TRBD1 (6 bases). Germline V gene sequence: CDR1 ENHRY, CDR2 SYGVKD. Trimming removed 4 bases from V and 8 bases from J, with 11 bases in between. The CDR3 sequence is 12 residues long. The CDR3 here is CAISGTAAEAFF. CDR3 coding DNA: TGTGCCATCAGTGGGACAGCCGCCGAAGCTTTCTTT.

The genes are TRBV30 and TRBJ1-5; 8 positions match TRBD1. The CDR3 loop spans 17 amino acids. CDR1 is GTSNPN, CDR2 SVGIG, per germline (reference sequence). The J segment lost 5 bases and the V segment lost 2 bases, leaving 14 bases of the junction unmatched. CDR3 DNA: TGTGCCTGGAGTATAAGGGTAGGGACAGGAGACTATCAGCCCCAGCATTTT. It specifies CAWSIRVGTGDYQPQHF.

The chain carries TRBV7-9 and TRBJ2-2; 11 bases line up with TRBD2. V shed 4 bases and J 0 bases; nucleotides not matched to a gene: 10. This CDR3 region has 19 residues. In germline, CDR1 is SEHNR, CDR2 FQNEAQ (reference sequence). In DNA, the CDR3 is TGTGCCAGCAGCTCTCCTAAACTAGCGGGGGCCTCGAACACCGGGGAGCTGTTTTTT. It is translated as CASSSPKLAGASNTGELFF.

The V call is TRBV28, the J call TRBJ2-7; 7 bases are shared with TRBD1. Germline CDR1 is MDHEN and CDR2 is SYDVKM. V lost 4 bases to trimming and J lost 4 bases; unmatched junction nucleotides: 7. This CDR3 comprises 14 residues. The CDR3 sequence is CASSSYRGTYEQYV. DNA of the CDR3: TGTGCCAGCAGTTCCTACAGGGGAACTTACGAGCAGTACGTC.

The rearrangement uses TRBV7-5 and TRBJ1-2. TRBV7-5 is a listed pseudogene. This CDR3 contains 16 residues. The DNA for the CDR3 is TGTGCCAGAAGCTTAGCGATTTGTCGGGGGGAAGGTGGCTACACCTTC. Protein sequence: CARSLAICRGEGGYTF.

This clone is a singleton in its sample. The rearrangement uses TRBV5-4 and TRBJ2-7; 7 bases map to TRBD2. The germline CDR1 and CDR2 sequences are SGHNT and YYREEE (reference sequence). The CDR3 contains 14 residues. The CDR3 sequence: CASSPKPTETSRRV. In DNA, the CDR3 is TGTGCCAGCAGCCCAAAACCTACAGAGACTAGCCGTCGGGTC.

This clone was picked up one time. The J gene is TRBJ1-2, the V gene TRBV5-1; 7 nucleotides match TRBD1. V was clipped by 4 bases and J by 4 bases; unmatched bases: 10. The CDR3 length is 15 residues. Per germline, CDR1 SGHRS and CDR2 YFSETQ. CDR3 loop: CASSAGGYRGYGYTF. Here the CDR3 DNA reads TGCGCCAGCAGCGCCGGTGGTTACAGGGGCTATGGCTACACCTTC.

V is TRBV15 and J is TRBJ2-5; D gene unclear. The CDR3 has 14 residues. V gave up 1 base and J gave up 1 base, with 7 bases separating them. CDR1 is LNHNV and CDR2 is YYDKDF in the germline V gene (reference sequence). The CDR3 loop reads CATSRVISQETQYF. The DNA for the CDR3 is TGTGCCACCAGCAGAGTTATTTCCCAAGAGACCCAGTACTTC.

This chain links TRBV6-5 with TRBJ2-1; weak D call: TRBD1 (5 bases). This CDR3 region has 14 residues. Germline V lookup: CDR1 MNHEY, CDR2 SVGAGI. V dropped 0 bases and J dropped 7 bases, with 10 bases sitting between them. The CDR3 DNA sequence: TGTGCCAGCAGTTACTCAGGGGCGGCAAATGAGCAGTTCTTC. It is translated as CASSYSGAANEQFF.

The chain's CDR3 is CAITQGQGGTDTQYF. The CDR3 nucleotides read TGTGCCATCACCCAGGGACAGGGAGGGACAGATACGCAGTATTTT. The rearrangement uses TRBV10-3 and TRBJ2-3, with 9 nucleotides matching TRBD1. The length of the CDR3 is 15 residues. Germline V gene lookup returns CDR1 ENHRY and CDR2 SYGVKD. V shed 7 bases, J shed 3 bases, and the junction held 8 bases outside the gene matches.

CDR3: CASTPSQGRLNTEAFF. CDR3 coding DNA: TGTGCCAGCACCCCCTCACAGGGGAGGTTGAACACTGAAGCTTTCTTT. The chain combines TRBV6-2 or TRBV6-3 with TRBJ1-1; TRBD1 aligns across 7 bases. This CDR3 has 16 amino acids. From germline, CDR1 is MNHEY and CDR2 SVGEGT. V was clipped by 7 bases and J by 0 bases; unmatched bases: 11.

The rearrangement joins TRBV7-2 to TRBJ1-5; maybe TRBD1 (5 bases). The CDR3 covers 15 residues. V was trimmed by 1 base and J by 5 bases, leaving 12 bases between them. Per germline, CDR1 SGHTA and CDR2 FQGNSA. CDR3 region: CASSLVPGGDQPQHF. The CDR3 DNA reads TGTGCCAGCAGCTTAGTCCCCGGGGGAGATCAGCCCCAGCATTTT.

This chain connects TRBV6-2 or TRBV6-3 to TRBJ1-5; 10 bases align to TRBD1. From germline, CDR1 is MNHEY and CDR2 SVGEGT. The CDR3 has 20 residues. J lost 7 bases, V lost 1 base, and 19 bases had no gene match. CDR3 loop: CASSYLFGTTWTGGKQPQHF. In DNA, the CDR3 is TGTGCCAGCAGTTACTTATTTGGTACGACCTGGACAGGGGGTAAGCAGCCCCAGCATTTT.

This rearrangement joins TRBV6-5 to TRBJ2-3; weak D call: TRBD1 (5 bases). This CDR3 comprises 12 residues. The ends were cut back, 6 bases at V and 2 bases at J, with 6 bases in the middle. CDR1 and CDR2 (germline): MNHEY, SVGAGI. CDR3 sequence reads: CASSRVTDTQYF. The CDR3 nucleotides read TGTGCCAGCAGCAGGGTCACAGATACGCAGTATTTT.

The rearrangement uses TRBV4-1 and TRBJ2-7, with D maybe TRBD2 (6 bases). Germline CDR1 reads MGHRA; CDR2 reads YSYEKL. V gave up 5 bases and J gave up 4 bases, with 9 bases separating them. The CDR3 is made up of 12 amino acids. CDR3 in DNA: TGCGCCAGCAGCTCGGCGGGATACGAGCAGTACTTC. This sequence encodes CASSSAGYEQYF.